The 2 T cell receptor beta chains below come from one sample, sequenced in a study of T cells expressing NK-cell markers. TCRdb re-called the 5' RACE reads and catalogs CDR3 proteins one per entry, DNA excluded. This sample's table reports a few hundred thousand distinct CDR3 sequences. Specimen: blood T cells: a sorted CD56 or NKG2C T cell subset, CD4+ or CD8+ T cells, or bulk PBMC T cells (not recorded which). Receptor source: a man between 18 and 35 years old in good health.

The V gene is TRBV5-6, the J gene TRBJ1-1. Germline CDR1 reads SGHDT; CDR2 reads YYEEEE. The CDR3 has 12 amino acids. The CDR3 loop reads CASSFRRAEAFF.

The J gene is TRBJ2-7, the V gene TRBV18; TCRdb designates TRBD2, a call that cannot be tested without DNA. Germline V gene data show CDR1 as KGHSH and CDR2 as LQKENI. CDR3 length: 15 residues. Here the CDR3 reads CASSPQGLAGGEQYF.